Presented here are 22 T cell receptor beta chains from one specimen sequenced in a study of T cell repertoires in cytomegalovirus infection. Each CDR3 protein gets one entry after TCRdb re-called the reads with MiXCR. This sample has approximately 750,000 distinct CDR3 sequences, with approximately 34% found just once. Sequenced material: PBMCs. These receptors came from a human donor in good health (CMV status not recorded). Some clones in this sample may be carry-over from other donors' samples.

Ten or more counts support this clonotype. V usage is TRBV25-1 and J usage is TRBJ1-1; no clear D. Trimming left V 8 bases short and J 2 bases short, with 9 bases between. This CDR3 has 12 residues. Germline CDR1 is MGHDK and CDR2 is SYGVNS. The CDR3: CASRRINTEAFF. The CDR3 nucleotides are TGTGCCAGCCGACGGATCAACACTGAAGCTTTCTTT.

V gene TRBV28 combines with J gene TRBJ1-3; no clear D. V was pared by 2 bases and J by 0 bases, with 8 bases between. There are 15 residues in the CDR3. The germline CDR1 and CDR2 sequences are MDHEN and SYDVKM. CDR3 in amino acids: CASSLIGISGNTIYF. CDR3 DNA sequence: TGTGCCAGCAGTTTAATAGGGATCTCTGGAAACACCATATATTTT.

This clonotype appeared many times. The chain joins TRBV7-9 to TRBJ2-7, with 7 positions matching TRBD1. V shed 4 bases, J shed 5 bases, and the junction held 2 bases outside the gene matches. Germline values: CDR1 SEHNR, CDR2 FQNEAQ (reference sequence). The length of the CDR3 is 12 residues. CDR3 protein: CASSSQGHEQYF. The CDR3 nucleotides read TGTGCCAGCAGCTCACAGGGGCACGAGCAGTACTTC.

The genes are TRBV19 and TRBJ1-2; D gene ambiguous. The CDR3 is 13 residues long. CDR1 and CDR2 (germline): LNHDA, SQIVND (reference sequence). Trimming cost V 8 bases and J 4 bases, with 14 bases left between them. CDR3 sequence reads: CASLPQKGYGYTF. The CDR3 bases are TGTGCCAGTCTCCCACAGAAGGGCTATGGCTACACCTTC.

The V and J genes are TRBV3-1 and TRBJ1-1, with D uncertain. CDR1 and CDR2 (germline): LGHDT, YNNKEL (reference sequence). The CDR3 covers 13 residues. V lost 1 base and J 8 bases, leaving 11 bases between the germline ends. The CDR3 DNA is TGTGCCAGCAGCCAAGTCGCGGGTGGGGAAGCTTTCTTT. Residues: CASSQVAGGEAFF. The full variable domain, rest sourced from reference TRBV3-1 and TRBJ1-1, is DTAVSQTPKYLVTQMGNDKSIKCEQNLGHDTMYWYKQDSKKFLKIMFSYNNKELIINETVPNRFSPKSPDKAHLNLHINSLELGDSAVYFCASSQVAGGEAFFGQGTRLTVV.

The sample holds many counts of this clonotype. The chain employs TRBV7-2 and TRBJ2-3; 10 bases map to TRBD2. The V and J ends lost 5 bases and 1 base, in that order; junction bases with no gene match: 15. This CDR3 has 19 residues. The germline V gene has CDR1 SGHTA and CDR2 FQGNSA. The CDR3 DNA is TGTGCCAGCAGCCATCCCCCCGGGACCGGGACTAGCGGCACAGATACGCAGTATTTT. Translated: CASSHPPGTGTSGTDTQYF.

This clonotype showed up just once. The chain links TRBV7-9 to TRBJ2-1; no reliable D call. Looked up from germline, CDR1 is SEHNR and CDR2 is FQNEAQ (reference sequence). Trimming took off 10 bases at V and 7 bases at J, with 11 bases between the two ends. The CDR3 covers 11 residues. This CDR3 is CATRHENEQFF. In DNA, the CDR3 is TGTGCCACACGACATGAGAATGAGCAGTTCTTC. Filled out from reference TRBV7-9 and TRBJ2-1, the complete variable domain reads DTGVSQNPRHKITKRGQNVTFRCDPISEHNRLYWYRQTLGQGPEFLTYFQNEAQLEKSRLLSDRFSAERPKGSFSTLEIQRTEQGDSAMYLCATRHENEQFFGPGTRLTVL.

In regard to this clonotype: An end of the junction does not agree with germline; a read error may underlie this. The chain has TRBV7-8 and TRBJ1-6; 7 nucleotides line up with TRBD1. Germline V gene lookup returns CDR1 SGHVS and CDR2 FQNEAQ. The CDR3 consists of 16 residues. The CDR3 coding sequence is TGTGCCAGCGGATTTAACCGGGACAGTCTAAATTCACCCCACCACTTT. Translating gives CASGFNRDSLNSPHHF. The complete variable domain, with remaining parts taken from reference TRBV7-8 and TRBJ1-6, reads GAGVSQSPRYKVAKRGQDVALRCDPISGHVSLFWYQQALGQGPEFLTYFQNEAQLDKSGLPSDRFFAERPEGSVSTLKIQRTQQEDSAVYLCASGFNRDSLNSPHHFGNGTRLTVT.

Concerning this clonotype itself: Its ends do not fully match the called genes, so a read error is possible. The chain joins TRBV7-3 to TRBJ2-7, with 8 positions matching TRBD2. CDR1 SGHTA and CDR2 FQGTGA come from the germline V gene. There are 14 residues in the CDR3. The CDR3 sequence is CASSLTGGPGEQYF. The CDR3 nucleotides read TGTGCCAGCAGCCTAACGGGGGGGCCGGGCGAGCAGTACTTC.

The rearrangement links TRBV28 to TRBJ2-3, with a possible D match to TRBD2 (5 bases). This CDR3 is built from 19 residues. V lost 6 bases and J 1 base, leaving 26 bases between the germline ends. The germline V gene encodes CDR1 MDHEN and CDR2 SYDVKM. The CDR3 loop is CASRHKIRTAAPGTDTQYF. For the CDR3, the DNA is TGTGCCAGCAGACATAAAATCAGGACTGCAGCTCCTGGCACAGATACGCAGTATTTT.

As for this clonotype: The germline gene is not matched at one end of the junction; a read error may be the cause. The V gene is TRBV7-8, the J gene TRBJ2-1; TRBD2 matches 13 bases. The CDR3 spans 20 residues. Germline assignment: CDR1 SGHVS and CDR2 FQNEAQ. The CDR3 spells CASILFPGLAGRPTYNEQFF. CDR3 nucleotide sequence: TGTGCCAGCATCTTATTTCCGGGACTAGCGGGACGGCCCACCTACAATGAGCAGTTCTTC. The full variable domain, rest sourced from reference TRBV7-8 and TRBJ2-1, is GAGVSQSPRYKVAKRGQDVALRCDPISGHVSLFWYQQALGQGPEFLTYFQNEAQLDKSGLPSDRFFAERPEGSVSTLKIQRTQQEDSAVYLCASILFPGLAGRPTYNEQFFGPGTRLTVL.

In this sample, this clonotype turned up many times. The V gene is TRBV6-6, the J gene TRBJ2-7; a possible D gene is TRBD1 (5 bases). Trimming pared 2 bases from V and 4 bases from J, leaving 12 bases between. This CDR3 contains 14 residues. CDR1 is MNHNY, CDR2 SVGAGI, per germline (reference sequence). The CDR3 bases are TGTGCCAGCAGTTACCGGACACTGGATTACGAGCAGTACTTC. Translation gives CASSYRTLDYEQYF.

V and J are TRBV24-1 and TRBJ1-1, with D perhaps TRBD1 (6 bases). Per the germline V gene, CDR1 is KGHDR and CDR2 is SFDVKD. CDR3 length: 14 residues. V was shortened by 9 bases and J by 1 base, with 14 bases between the two germline ends. CDR3 in amino acids: CATLGQYPNTEAFF. DNA for the CDR3: TGTGCCACCCTCGGACAGTACCCGAACACTGAAGCTTTCTTT.

The chain links TRBV4-1 to TRBJ2-1; 7 bases are shared with TRBD2. Germline CDR1 is MGHRA and CDR2 is YSYEKL. The CDR3 spans 15 residues. The junction had 3 bases not matched to a gene; V was cut back by 1 base and J by 3 bases. The CDR3 loop is CASSQVSGGYNEQFF. DNA for the CDR3: TGCGCCAGCAGCCAAGTCTCGGGAGGCTACAATGAGCAGTTCTTC.

This chain joins TRBV29-1 and TRBJ2-2; 7 bases align to TRBD1. The CDR3 extends over 12 amino acids. V lost 7 bases, J lost 5 bases, and 4 bases stayed unmatched. From germline, CDR1 is SQVTM and CDR2 ANQGSEA. In nucleotides, the CDR3 is TGCAGCGCCCCAGGGGGTACCGGGGAGCTGTTTTTT. It codes for CSAPGGTGELFF.

The V and J genes are TRBV25-1 and TRBJ1-1; possible D gene TRBD1, 5 bases. Trimming took 2 bases from V and 3 from J, leaving 10 bases between them. CDR1 and CDR2 (germline): MGHDK, SYGVNS. The CDR3 extends over 14 amino acids. CDR3 loop: CASSEMDTHTEAFF. The CDR3 coding sequence is TGTGCCAGCAGTGAAATGGACACCCACACTGAAGCTTTCTTT.

This clonotype was observed many times. This chain uses TRBV12-3 or TRBV12-4 with TRBJ2-1; 9 positions match TRBD2. With V trimmed by 5 bases and J by 4 bases, 18 bases remained unmatched. CDR3 length: 19 residues. The CDR3 DNA reads TGTGCCAGCAGTCACCCGAGTCCCGCGACTAGCGGTAATTACAATGAGCAGTTCTTC. It translates to CASSHPSPATSGNYNEQFF.

This clonotype was detected only once. No conserved phenylalanine or tryptophan ends this CDR3, so it is likely a read error. The chain is built from TRBV12-3 or TRBV12-4 and TRBJ1-2, with 7 bases matching TRBD1. The CDR3 length is 13 residues. Losses at the gene ends were 6 bases for V and 2 bases for J; bases not matched to a gene: 3. The CDR3 spells CASRQQGNYGYTL. The CDR3, as DNA: TGTGCCAGCAGACAACAGGGGAACTATGGCTACACCTTA.

There are a few counts of this clonotype. The J gene is TRBJ2-7, the V gene TRBV6-5; D gene uncertain. Germline V gene sequence: CDR1 MNHEY, CDR2 SVGAGI. V was clipped by 2 bases and J by 2 bases, with 10 bases between them. The CDR3 loop spans 14 amino acids. CDR3 nucleotide sequence: TGTGCCAGCAGTTACGTAGAGAGCGCCTACGAGCAGTACTTC. This translates into CASSYVESAYEQYF.

This chain connects TRBV28 to TRBJ2-2; unclear D gene. CDR3 length equals 15 residues. The V end was cut by 2 bases, the J end by 4 bases, with 11 bases between. Germline lookup yields CDR1 MDHEN and CDR2 SYDVKM. For the CDR3, the DNA is TGTGCCAGCAGTTTACTACAGTCCATCACCGGGGAGCTGTTTTTT. Amino acid sequence: CASSLLQSITGELFF.

The CDR3 bases are TGTGCCAGCAGGATTAGCGGGGGGCCGGGAGATACGCAGTATTTT. Its translation: CASRISGGPGDTQYF. This rearrangement joins TRBV7-9 to TRBJ2-3; 10 bases match TRBD2. Germline loops: CDR1 SEHNR, CDR2 FQNEAQ (reference sequence). J lost 5 bases, V lost 6 bases, and 8 bases had no gene match. The CDR3 consists of 15 residues.

The rearrangement joins TRBV12-3 or TRBV12-4 to TRBJ1-5, with no clear D. The germline V and J ends were trimmed by 0 bases and 6 bases, with 9 bases remaining between them. CDR3 size: 14 residues. CDR3 coding DNA: TGTGCCAGCAGTTTAGCGCCGAGAGGTCAGCCCCAGCATTTT. This codes for CASSLAPRGQPQHF.